The next 16 T cell receptor beta chains were all read from a single sample in a study of blood T cell repertoires in COVID-19. TCRdb's copy holds only in-frame clones and misses some; the assay was immunoSEQ multiplex PCR. The repertoire holds 150,000 to 180,000 clones, with around 78% as singletons. The sequenced sample consisted of peripheral blood. The receptors here all came from an elderly man with acute or convalescent COVID-19.

This clone has only a few counts. J is TRBJ2-5 and V is TRBV18; 7 bases are shared with TRBD1. V was clipped by 6 bases and J by 1 base; unmatched bases: 11. The CDR3 contains 16 residues. The V gene's germline CDR1 is KGHSH and CDR2 LQKENI. In DNA form, the CDR3 reads TGTGCCAGCTCCCAAAGACCGGGACAGCCCCAAGAGACCCAGTACTTC. Its protein product is CASSQRPGQPQETQYF.

The chain couples TRBV12-3 or TRBV12-4 to TRBJ2-1; 15 bases match TRBD2. V gave up 6 bases and J gave up 15 bases; unmatched junction bases: 6. The length of the CDR3 is 13 residues. CDR3 nucleotide sequence: TGTGCCAGCAGCTGGACTAGCGGGGGGGTGTGGTTCTTC. It encodes CASSWTSGGVWFF.

This sequence joins TRBV19 and TRBJ2-3; 10 bases match TRBD2. Germline V lookup: CDR1 LNHDA, CDR2 SQIVND (reference sequence). V lost 3 bases and J lost 6; bases outside the gene matches: 3. The CDR3 covers 14 residues. The CDR3 sequence: CASSISGGPDTQYF. Here the CDR3 DNA reads TGTGCCAGTAGTATTAGCGGGGGGCCGGATACGCAGTATTTT. Together with reference TRBV19 and TRBJ2-3, the CDR3 gives the full variable domain: DGGITQSPKYLFRKEGQNVTLSCEQNLNHDAMYWYRQDPGQGLRLIYYSQIVNDFQKGDIAEGYSVSREKKESFPLTVTSAQKNPTAFYLCASSISGGPDTQYFGPGTRLTVL.

The chain recombines TRBV11-2 with TRBJ2-2, with no clear D. The CDR3 runs 14 residues. V dropped 5 bases and J dropped 5 bases, with 12 bases sitting between them. Germline V gene sequence: CDR1 SGHAT, CDR2 FQNNGV. CDR3: CASSLLDKTGELFF. CDR3 bases: TGTGCCAGCAGCCTACTTGACAAGACCGGGGAGCTGTTTTTT.

The chain links TRBV6-5 to TRBJ1-4, with D possibly matching TRBD1 (5 bases). Per the germline V gene, CDR1 is MNHEY and CDR2 is SVGAGI. The CDR3 length is 15 residues. V lost 4 bases and J lost 8, with 17 bases in between. CDR3 bases: TGTGCCAGCAGTTCCCCCCGGGGGGTAGGCGAAAAACTGTTTTTT. This gives the protein CASSSPRGVGEKLFF.

The chain couples TRBV28 to TRBJ2-7, with D perhaps matching TRBD1 (5 bases). Germline V CDR1 and CDR2: MDHEN, SYDVKM. V was cut by 6 bases and J by 3 bases, with 12 bases left in between. The CDR3 spans 13 residues. DNA for the CDR3: TGTGCCAGCAGCCGTTATGACAGCTACGAGCAGTACGTC. This gives the protein CASSRYDSYEQYV.

The gene calls are TRBV30 and TRBJ1-6; unclear D gene. Germline CDR1 and CDR2: GTSNPN and SVGIG (reference sequence). Trimming pared 1 base from V and 4 bases from J, leaving 8 bases between. The CDR3 loop spans 14 amino acids. The CDR3 region is CAWSGADYNSPLHF. The CDR3 region has the DNA TGTGCCTGGAGTGGAGCTGATTATAATTCACCCCTCCACTTT.

The chain has TRBV7-9 and TRBJ2-7, with 7 positions matching TRBD2. V gave up 0 bases and J gave up 0 bases; unmatched junction bases: 5. CDR1 is SEHNR, CDR2 FQNEAQ, per germline (reference sequence). This CDR3 comprises 16 residues. DNA for the CDR3: TGTGCCAGCAGCTTAGCCGGGGGGACCCACTCCTACGAGCAGTACTTC. It yields the protein CASSLAGGTHSYEQYF.

This chain joins TRBV4-2 and TRBJ2-3; D is perhaps TRBD2 (7 bases). Germline CDR1 is LGHNA and CDR2 is YNFKEQ. V lost 0 bases and J 2 bases, leaving 15 bases between the germline ends. The CDR3 covers 17 residues. This CDR3 is CASSQDRGAGDTDTQYF. The CDR3 region has the DNA TGTGCCAGCAGCCAAGATCGGGGGGCAGGGGACACAGATACGCAGTATTTT.

The gene calls are TRBV30 and TRBJ1-5, with 8 bases fitting TRBD1. The CDR3 runs 13 residues. The germline V gene encodes CDR1 GTSNPN and CDR2 SVGIG (reference sequence). V lost 2 bases to trimming and J lost 5 bases; unmatched junction nucleotides: 2. In DNA form, the CDR3 reads TGTGCCTGGAGTCCAGGGGGCTATCAGCCCCAGCATTTT. Encoded protein: CAWSPGGYQPQHF.

Only a few counts were recorded for this clone. The chain is built from TRBV19 and TRBJ2-7, with TRBD1 matching over 7 bases. Germline CDR1 LNHDA, CDR2 SQIVND (reference sequence). V gave up 4 bases and J gave up 5 bases; unmatched junction bases: 5. The CDR3 covers 13 residues. The CDR3 DNA sequence: TGTGCCAGTAGTAAATCCCAGGGGGACGAGCAGTACGTC. Translated: CASSKSQGDEQYV.

The rearrangement joins TRBV10-2 to TRBJ2-5; TRBD1 agrees at 9 bases. Trimming cost V 6 bases and J 4 bases; bases outside gene matches: 0. Per germline, CDR1 WSHSY and CDR2 SAAADI. The CDR3 is 12 residues long. The CDR3 DNA is TGCGCCAGCAGGACAGGGGGAGAGACCCAGTACTTC. It encodes CASRTGGETQYF.

This clone occurred once. This chain joins TRBV10-1 and TRBJ2-7; 9 positions match TRBD2. The CDR3 length is 13 residues. Germline V gives CDR1 WNHNN, CDR2 SYGVQD (reference sequence). J was trimmed by 2 bases and V by 11 bases; bases with no gene match: 7. In DNA, the CDR3 is TGCGCCGAGCGGGGGGCAGTCGCCTACGAGCAGTACTTC. Translation: CAERGAVAYEQYF.

The V gene is TRBV10-3, the J gene TRBJ2-1; D might be TRBD2 (6 bases). Trimming took off 8 bases at V and 6 bases at J, with 11 bases between the two ends. The CDR3 runs to 12 residues. Germline V CDR1 and CDR2: ENHRY, SYGVKD. The CDR3 loop reads CAIGGNGNEQFF. Here the CDR3 DNA reads TGTGCCATCGGAGGGAATGGCAATGAGCAGTTCTTC.

The CDR3 sequence: CATSPAGSADTQYF. CDR3 DNA: TGTGCCACATCGCCCGCTGGTAGTGCAGATACGCAGTATTTT. This rearrangement joins TRBV24-1 to TRBJ2-3, with D uncertain. Germline lookup yields CDR1 KGHDR and CDR2 SFDVKD. CDR3 length: 14 residues. The germline V and J ends were trimmed by 10 bases and 4 bases, with 17 bases remaining between them.

The rearrangement uses TRBV27 and TRBJ1-4, with a tentative D call TRBD1 (6 bases). Trimming shortened V by 5 bases and J by 4 bases, and 11 bases separated the two germline ends. The CDR3 consists of 14 residues. Germline V gene sequence: CDR1 MNHEY, CDR2 SMNVEV (reference sequence). Written as DNA, the CDR3 is TGTGCCAGCAGTCCAAGGGACATTAATGAAAAACTGTTTTTT. Protein sequence: CASSPRDINEKLFF.